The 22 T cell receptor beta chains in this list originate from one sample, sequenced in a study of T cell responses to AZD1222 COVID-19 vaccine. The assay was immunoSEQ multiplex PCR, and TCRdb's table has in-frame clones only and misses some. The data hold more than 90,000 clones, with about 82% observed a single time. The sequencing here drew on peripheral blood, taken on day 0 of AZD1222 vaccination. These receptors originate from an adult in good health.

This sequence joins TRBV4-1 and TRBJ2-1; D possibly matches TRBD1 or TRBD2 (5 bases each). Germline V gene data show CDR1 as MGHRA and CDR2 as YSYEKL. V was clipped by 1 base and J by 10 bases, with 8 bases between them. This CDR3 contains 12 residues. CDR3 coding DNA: TGCGCCAGCAGCCAAGGGGGGAGCGAGCAGTTCTTC. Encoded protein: CASSQGGSEQFF.

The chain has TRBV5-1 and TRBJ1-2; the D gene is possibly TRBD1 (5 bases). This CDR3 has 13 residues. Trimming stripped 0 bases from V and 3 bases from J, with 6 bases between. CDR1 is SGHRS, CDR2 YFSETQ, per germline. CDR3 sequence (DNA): TGCGCCAGCAGCTTGGGAGGGGACTATGGCTACACCTTC. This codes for CASSLGGDYGYTF.

Written as DNA, the CDR3 is TGTGCCAGCAGTGAAGCGACAGGGGGATATGGCTACACCTTC. Its protein is CASSEATGGYGYTF. The V gene is TRBV2, the J gene TRBJ1-2; the match to TRBD1 covers 9 bases. Germline V gene lookup returns CDR1 SNHLY and CDR2 FYNNEI. V trimming: 0 bases; J trimming: 5 bases; junction bases outside the gene matches: 1. The CDR3 is made up of 14 amino acids.

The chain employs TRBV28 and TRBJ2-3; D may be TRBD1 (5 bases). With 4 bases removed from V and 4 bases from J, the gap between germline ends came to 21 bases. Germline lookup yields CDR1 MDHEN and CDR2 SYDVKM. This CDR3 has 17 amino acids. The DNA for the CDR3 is TGTGCCAGCAGTTCCGACTTGGACATTTCGGCGGCAGATACGCAGTATTTT. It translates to CASSSDLDISAADTQYF.

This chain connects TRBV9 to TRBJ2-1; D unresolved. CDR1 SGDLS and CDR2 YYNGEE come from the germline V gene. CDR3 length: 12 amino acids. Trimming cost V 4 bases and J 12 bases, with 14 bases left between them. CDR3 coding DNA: TGTGCCAGCAGCCTTGGACCTAGTGGGCAGTTCTTC. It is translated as CASSLGPSGQFF. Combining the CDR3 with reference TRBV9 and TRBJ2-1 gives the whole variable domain DSGVTQTPKHLITATGQRVTLRCSPRSGDLSVYWYQQSLDQGLQFLIQYYNGEERAKGNILERFSAQQFPDLHSELNLSSLELGDSALYFCASSLGPSGQFFGPGTRLTVL.

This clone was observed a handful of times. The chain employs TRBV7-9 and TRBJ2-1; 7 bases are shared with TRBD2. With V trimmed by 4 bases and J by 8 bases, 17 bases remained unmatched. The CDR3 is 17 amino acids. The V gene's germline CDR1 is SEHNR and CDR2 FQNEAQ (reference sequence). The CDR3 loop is CASSSRPEPGLSHEQFF. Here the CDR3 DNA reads TGTGCCAGCAGCTCCCGACCCGAACCGGGACTATCCCATGAGCAGTTCTTC.

The CDR3 sequence is CATSDQGQGDGHEQFF. The CDR3 DNA reads as TGTGCCACCAGTGACCAAGGACAGGGGGATGGCCATGAGCAGTTCTTC. This chain joins TRBV24-1 and TRBJ2-1, with 10 bases that match TRBD1. Germline assignment: CDR1 KGHDR and CDR2 SFDVKD. The CDR3 consists of 16 residues. The J segment lost 8 bases and the V segment lost 4 bases, leaving 10 bases of the junction unmatched.

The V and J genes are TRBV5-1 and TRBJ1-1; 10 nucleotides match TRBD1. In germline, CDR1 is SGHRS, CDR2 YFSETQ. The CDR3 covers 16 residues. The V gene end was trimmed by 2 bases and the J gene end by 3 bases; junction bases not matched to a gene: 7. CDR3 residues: CASSLLGQGLDTEAFF. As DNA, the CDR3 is TGCGCCAGCAGCTTATTGGGACAGGGGTTGGACACTGAAGCTTTCTTT.

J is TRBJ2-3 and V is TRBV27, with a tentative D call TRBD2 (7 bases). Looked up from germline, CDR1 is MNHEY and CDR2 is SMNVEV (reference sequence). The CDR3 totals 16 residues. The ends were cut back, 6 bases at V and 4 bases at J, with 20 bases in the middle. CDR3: CASRHIGGGRADTQYF. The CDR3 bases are TGTGCCAGCAGGCACATAGGGGGGGGCCGGGCAGATACGCAGTATTTT.

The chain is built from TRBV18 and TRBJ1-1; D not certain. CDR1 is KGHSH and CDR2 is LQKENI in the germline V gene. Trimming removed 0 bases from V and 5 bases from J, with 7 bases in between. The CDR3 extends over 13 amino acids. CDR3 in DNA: TGTGCCAGCTCACCACCCATCCGGACTGAAGCTTTCTTT. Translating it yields CASSPPIRTEAFF.

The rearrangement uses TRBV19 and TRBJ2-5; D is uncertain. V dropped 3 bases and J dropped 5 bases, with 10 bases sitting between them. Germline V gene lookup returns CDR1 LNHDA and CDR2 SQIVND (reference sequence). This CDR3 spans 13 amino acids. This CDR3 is CASSILARETQYF. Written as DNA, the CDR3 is TGTGCCAGTAGTATCCTGGCGAGGGAGACCCAGTACTTC.

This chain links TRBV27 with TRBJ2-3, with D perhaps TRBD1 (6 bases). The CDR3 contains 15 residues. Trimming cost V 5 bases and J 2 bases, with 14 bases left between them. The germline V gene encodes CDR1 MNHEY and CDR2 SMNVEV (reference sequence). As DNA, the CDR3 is TGTGCCAGCAGTCCTCTAGGGGGTAACACAGATACGCAGTATTTT. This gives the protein CASSPLGGNTDTQYF.

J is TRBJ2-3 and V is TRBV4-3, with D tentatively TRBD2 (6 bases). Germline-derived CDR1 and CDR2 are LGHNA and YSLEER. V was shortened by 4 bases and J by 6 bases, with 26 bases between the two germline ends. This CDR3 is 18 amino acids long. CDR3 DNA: TGCGCCAGCAGCCCCAATCCCAGACCAGGGACTTCTCTCGATACGCAGTATTTT. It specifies CASSPNPRPGTSLDTQYF.

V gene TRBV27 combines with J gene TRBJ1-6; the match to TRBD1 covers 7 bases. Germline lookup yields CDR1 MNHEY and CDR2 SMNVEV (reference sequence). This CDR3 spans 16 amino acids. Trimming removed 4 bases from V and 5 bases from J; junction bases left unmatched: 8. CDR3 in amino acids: CASSYLSRGNNSPLHF. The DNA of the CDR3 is TGTGCCAGCAGTTACCTTTCCAGGGGGAATAATTCACCCCTCCACTTT.

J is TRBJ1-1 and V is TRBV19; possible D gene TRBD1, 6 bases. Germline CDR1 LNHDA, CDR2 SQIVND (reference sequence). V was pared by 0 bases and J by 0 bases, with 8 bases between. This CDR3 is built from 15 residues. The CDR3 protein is CASSIDPGVNTEAFF. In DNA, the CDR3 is TGTGCCAGTAGTATAGATCCAGGGGTGAACACTGAAGCTTTCTTT.

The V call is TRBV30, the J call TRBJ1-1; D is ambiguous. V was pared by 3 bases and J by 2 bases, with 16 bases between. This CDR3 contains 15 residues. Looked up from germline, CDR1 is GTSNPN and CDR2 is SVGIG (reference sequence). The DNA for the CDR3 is TGTGCCTGGAGCCGGGCCCCAACGTCAAACACTGAAGCTTTCTTT. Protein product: CAWSRAPTSNTEAFF.

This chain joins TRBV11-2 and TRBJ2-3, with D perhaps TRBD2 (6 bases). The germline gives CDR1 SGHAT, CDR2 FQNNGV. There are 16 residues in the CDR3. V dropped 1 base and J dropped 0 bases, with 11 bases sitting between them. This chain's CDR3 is CASSLVTSTSTDTQYF. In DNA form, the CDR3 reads TGTGCCAGCAGCTTAGTTACTAGCACGAGCACAGATACGCAGTATTTT.

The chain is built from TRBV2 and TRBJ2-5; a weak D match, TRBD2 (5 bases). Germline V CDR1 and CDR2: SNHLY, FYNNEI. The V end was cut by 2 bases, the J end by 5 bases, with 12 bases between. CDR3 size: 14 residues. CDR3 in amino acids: CASSERGSRETQYF. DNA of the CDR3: TGTGCCAGCAGTGAACGGGGTAGCAGGGAGACCCAGTACTTC.

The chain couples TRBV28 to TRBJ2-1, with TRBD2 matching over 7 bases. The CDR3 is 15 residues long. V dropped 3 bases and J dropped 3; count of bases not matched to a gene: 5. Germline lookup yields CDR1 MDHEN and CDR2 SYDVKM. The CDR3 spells CASSFKGGSYNEQFF. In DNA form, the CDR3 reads TGTGCCAGCAGTTTCAAGGGCGGGAGCTACAATGAGCAGTTCTTC.

The CDR3 bases are TGCAGCGGTTTAAACACTGAAGCTTTCTTT. Amino acids: CSGLNTEAFF. J is TRBJ1-1 and V is TRBV29-1; no reliable D call. V lost 7 bases and J 2 bases, leaving 5 bases between the germline ends. The CDR3 has 10 residues. Per germline, CDR1 SQVTM and CDR2 ANQGSEA. The variable domain in full, completed from reference TRBV29-1 and TRBJ1-1, reads SAVISQKPSRDICQRGTSLTIQCQVDSQVTMMFWYRQQPGQSLTLIATANQGSEATYESGFVIDKFPISRPNLTFSTLTVSNMSPEDSSIYLCSGLNTEAFFGQGTRLTVV.

The CDR3 reads CASSPVGGQPQHF. In nucleotides, the CDR3 is TGTGCCAGCAGTCCCGTGGGGGGGCAGCCCCAGCATTTT. This sequence joins TRBV28 and TRBJ1-5; tentative D call: TRBD1 (5 bases). Trimming stripped 5 bases from V and 7 bases from J, with 12 bases between. The CDR3 spans 13 residues. The germline gives CDR1 MDHEN, CDR2 SYDVKM.

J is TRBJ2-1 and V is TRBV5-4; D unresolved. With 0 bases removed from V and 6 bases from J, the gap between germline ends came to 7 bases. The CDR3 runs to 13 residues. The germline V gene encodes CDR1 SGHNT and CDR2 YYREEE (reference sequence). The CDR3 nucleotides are TGTGCCAGCAGCTTGGATCAGGCCAATGAGCAGTTCTTC. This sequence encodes CASSLDQANEQFF.